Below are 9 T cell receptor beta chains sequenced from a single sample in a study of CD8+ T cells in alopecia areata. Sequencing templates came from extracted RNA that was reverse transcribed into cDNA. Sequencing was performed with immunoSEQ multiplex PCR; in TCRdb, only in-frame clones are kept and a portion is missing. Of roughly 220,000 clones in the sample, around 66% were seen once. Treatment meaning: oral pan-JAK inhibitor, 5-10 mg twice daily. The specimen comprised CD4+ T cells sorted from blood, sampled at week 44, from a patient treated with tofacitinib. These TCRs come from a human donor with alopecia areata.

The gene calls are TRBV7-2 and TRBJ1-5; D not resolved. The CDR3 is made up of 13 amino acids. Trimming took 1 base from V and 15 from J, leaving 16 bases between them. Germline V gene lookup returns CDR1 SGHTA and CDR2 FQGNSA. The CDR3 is CASSLVSSASWHF. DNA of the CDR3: TGTGCCAGCAGCTTAGTTTCGTCCGCTTCCTGGCATTTT.

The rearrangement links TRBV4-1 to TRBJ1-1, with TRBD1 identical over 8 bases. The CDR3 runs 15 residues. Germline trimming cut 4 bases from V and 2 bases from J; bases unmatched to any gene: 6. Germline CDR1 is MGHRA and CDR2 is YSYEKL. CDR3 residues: CASSLRTGTNTEAFF. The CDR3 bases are TGCGCCAGCAGCCTAAGGACAGGGACTAACACTGAAGCTTTCTTT.

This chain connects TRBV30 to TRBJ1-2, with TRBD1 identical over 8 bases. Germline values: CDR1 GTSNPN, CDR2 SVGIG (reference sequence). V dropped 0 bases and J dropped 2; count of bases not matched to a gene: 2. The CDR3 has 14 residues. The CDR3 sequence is CAWSVPGGNYGYTF. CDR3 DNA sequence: TGTGCCTGGAGTGTCCCAGGGGGCAACTATGGCTACACCTTC. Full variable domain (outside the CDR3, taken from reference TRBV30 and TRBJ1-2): SQTIHQWPATLVQPVGSPLSLECTVEGTSNPNLYWYRQAAGRGLQLLFYSVGIGQISSEVPQNLSASRPQDRQFILSSKKLLLSDSGFYLCAWSVPGGNYGYTFGSGTRLTVV.

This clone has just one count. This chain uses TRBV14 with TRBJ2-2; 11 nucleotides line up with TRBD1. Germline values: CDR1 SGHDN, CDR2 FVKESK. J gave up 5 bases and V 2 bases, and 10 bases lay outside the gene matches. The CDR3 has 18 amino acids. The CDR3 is CASSQSLPRDRGTGELFF. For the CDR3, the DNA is TGTGCCAGCAGCCAATCCTTACCCCGGGACAGGGGGACCGGGGAGCTGTTTTTT.

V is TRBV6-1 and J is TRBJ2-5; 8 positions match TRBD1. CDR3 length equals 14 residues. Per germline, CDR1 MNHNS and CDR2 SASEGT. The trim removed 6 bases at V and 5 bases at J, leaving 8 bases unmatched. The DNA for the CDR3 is TGTGCCAGCAGAGACGGACAGGGCCTGGAGACCCAGTACTTC. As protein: CASRDGQGLETQYF.

The DNA of the CDR3 is TGTGCCTGGAGTGGGGACAGAGACACAGATACGCAGTATTTT. Encoded protein: CAWSGDRDTDTQYF. The rearrangement joins TRBV30 to TRBJ2-3, with 7 bases lining up with TRBD1. Germline CDR1 is GTSNPN and CDR2 is SVGIG (reference sequence). The CDR3 loop spans 14 amino acids. The V gene end was trimmed by 1 base and the J gene end by 2 bases; junction bases not matched to a gene: 3.

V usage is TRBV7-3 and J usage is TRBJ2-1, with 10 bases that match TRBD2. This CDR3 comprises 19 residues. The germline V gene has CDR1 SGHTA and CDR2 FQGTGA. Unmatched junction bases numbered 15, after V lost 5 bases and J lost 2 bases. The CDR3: CASSRKPSGGLPTYNEQFF. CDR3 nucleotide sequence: TGTGCCAGCAGCCGAAAGCCTAGCGGGGGCCTCCCCACCTACAATGAGCAGTTCTTC.

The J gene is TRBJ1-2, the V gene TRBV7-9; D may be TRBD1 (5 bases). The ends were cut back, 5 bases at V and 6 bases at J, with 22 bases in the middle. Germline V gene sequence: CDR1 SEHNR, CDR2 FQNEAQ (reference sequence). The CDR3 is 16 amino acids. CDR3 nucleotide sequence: TGTGCCAGCAGCCGAAGCTGGGACGACTCTTTTAATGGCTACACCTTC. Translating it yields CASSRSWDDSFNGYTF.

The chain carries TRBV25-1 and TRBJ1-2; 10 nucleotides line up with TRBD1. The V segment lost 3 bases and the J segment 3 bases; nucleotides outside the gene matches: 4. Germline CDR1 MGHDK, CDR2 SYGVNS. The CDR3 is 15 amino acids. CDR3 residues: CASSETGGSDYGYTF. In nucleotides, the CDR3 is TGTGCCAGCAGTGAGACAGGGGGCTCAGACTATGGCTACACCTTC.